The clone carrying this T cell receptor beta chain was recorded only once. Its antigen is undetermined. V was pared by 7 bases and J by 4 bases, with 12 bases between. Germline V gives CDR1 SGHRS, CDR2 YFSETQ. The CDR3 is made up of 13 amino acids. These data belong to a study of cytomegalovirus exposure and HLA in healthy donors. A multiplex PCR was run with 60 Vbeta primers and 13 Jbeta primers. Original processing notes: In a later analysis, some 80 million unique TCR beta chains included roughly 11 million shared by two or more donors. The repertoire was sequenced with immunoSEQ multiplex PCR; TCRdb's copy has only in-frame clones and lacks some. V, J and clone size are taken as reported in that table, and D and trimming were inferred from the DNA itself. This sample has about 170,000 clones, with 82% found just once. Findings and limits, study-wide: Exclusion applied to some V segments, including TRBV6-2 and TRBV6-3, as they were indistinguishable.

The chain has TRBV5-1 and TRBJ1-3; D is unclear. The sequence derives from a girl aged 2-10 years in good health and CMV-seropositive. The sequenced sample consisted of PBMCs. The CDR3 loop is CASAASAGNTIYF. CDR3 DNA: TGCGCCAGCGCCGCCAGTGCCGGAAACACCATATATTTT.